This TCR beta chain comes out of a study of long-term antiretroviral therapy in people with HIV. Notes on the study in general: An increase in diversity followed ART, yet levels stayed below transplant donor controls.

Survey-level resolution applied to immunoSEQ assay v3.0. Roughly 40,000-55,000 T-cell genomes per sample were the sequencing target. Assay: immunoSEQ multiplex PCR; the TCRdb copy retains only in-frame clones and omits some. This sample carries more than 25,000 clones, 97% of them seen once, and the ten largest clones take approximately 2%. A remark on this clone: Its antigen is still unknown.

This TCR was sampled from a man aged 25 to 40 with HIV. The sequencing used unsorted PBMCs, collected 7.6 years after starting antiretroviral therapy.

In nucleotides, the CDR3 is TGTGCCATCAGCCTACAGGGGTTTGGGGCCAACGTCCTGACTTTC. It specifies CAISLQGFGANVLTF. V is TRBV10-3 and J is TRBJ2-6, with 7 nucleotides matching TRBD1. CDR3 length: 15 residues. Germline-derived CDR1 and CDR2 are ENHRY and SYGVKD. Losses at the gene ends were 6 bases for V and 3 bases for J; bases not matched to a gene: 5.